This is a list of T cell receptor beta chains from one sample in a study of Ad26.COV2.S vaccination and SARS-CoV-2 variants. Assay used: immunoSEQ multiplex PCR; TCRdb lists only in-frame clones, some missing. The sample contains around 300,000 clones, around 89% of which appear only once. Specimen: peripheral blood, collected in a trial of Ad26.COV2.S vaccine versus placebo. These receptors came from a person between 18 and 65 years old who received the Ad26.COV2.S COVID-19 vaccine or a placebo. Both conserved end residues are part of each CDR3. Fields, in order: D gene, J gene, V gene, clone size, CDR3 length, CDR3 DNA, CDR3 protein. The D gene is left open where the match is weak. The size entry is marked missing in some rows and otherwise reads once, few, many or a size class.

D gene: .
J gene: TRBJ1-4
V gene: TRBV27
clone size: .
CDR3 length: 16
CDR3 DNA: TGTGCCAGCAGTCCCCCCTCGGTACAGGGCAATGAAAAACTGTTTTTT
CDR3 protein: CASSPPSVQGNEKLFF

D gene: .
J gene: TRBJ1-6
V gene: TRBV7-2
clone size: .
CDR3 length: 15
CDR3 DNA: TGTGCCAGCAGCTTATATGGACAGAATAATTCACCCCTCCACTTT
CDR3 protein: CASSLYGQNNSPLHF

D gene: TRBD1
J gene: TRBJ2-3
V gene: TRBV15
clone size: few
CDR3 length: 15
CDR3 DNA: TGTGCCACCAGCAGAAGGGCAGGGGGAACAGATACGCAGTATTTT
CDR3 protein: CATSRRAGGTDTQYF

D gene: .
J gene: TRBJ1-2
V gene: TRBV29-1
clone size: .
CDR3 length: 11
CDR3 DNA: TGCAGCGGCTACTCGGACTATGGCTACACCTTC
CDR3 protein: CSGYSDYGYTF

D gene: TRBD2
J gene: TRBJ2-3
V gene: TRBV19
clone size: once
CDR3 length: 16
CDR3 DNA: TGTGCCAGTAATGTTCGTAGCGGGGGGGCCACAGATACGCAGTATTTT
CDR3 protein: CASNVRSGGATDTQYF

D gene: .
J gene: TRBJ1-2
V gene: TRBV19
clone size: .
CDR3 length: 13
CDR3 DNA: TGTGCCAGTAGTATAAGACCATCCTATGGCTACACCTTC
CDR3 protein: CASSIRPSYGYTF

D gene: .
J gene: TRBJ1-5
V gene: TRBV7-2
clone size: .
CDR3 length: 15
CDR3 DNA: TGTGCCAGCAGCTTATTAGATTTTCCAGCTCAGCCCCAGCATTTT
CDR3 protein: CASSLLDFPAQPQHF

D gene: TRBD2
J gene: TRBJ2-3
V gene: TRBV6-5
clone size: .
CDR3 length: 15
CDR3 DNA: TGTGCCAGCAGACTAGCGGGAGGGAGGGCAGATACGCAGTATTTT
CDR3 protein: CASRLAGGRADTQYF

D gene: .
J gene: TRBJ1-3
V gene: TRBV14
clone size: .
CDR3 length: 16
CDR3 DNA: TGTGCCAGCAGCCCAGAGAGAGGGATAGCTGGAAACACCATATATTTT
CDR3 protein: CASSPERGIAGNTIYF

D gene: .
J gene: TRBJ1-1
V gene: TRBV7-9
clone size: .
CDR3 length: 12
CDR3 DNA: TGTGCCAGCAGAGGCCCCAACACTGAAGCTTTCTTT
CDR3 protein: CASRGPNTEAFF

D gene: .
J gene: TRBJ1-1
V gene: TRBV11-2
clone size: .
CDR3 length: 13
CDR3 DNA: TGTGCCAGCAGCTTGCGACAGGACACTGAAGCTTTCTTT
CDR3 protein: CASSLRQDTEAFF

D gene: TRBD1
J gene: TRBJ1-5
V gene: TRBV28
clone size: .
CDR3 length: 16
CDR3 DNA: TGTGCCAGCACGACAGGGGGTGCTTATAGCAATCAGCCCCAGCATTTT
CDR3 protein: CASTTGGAYSNQPQHF

D gene: .
J gene: TRBJ1-4
V gene: TRBV27
clone size: .
CDR3 length: 16
CDR3 DNA: TGTGCCAGCAGTTTACTCCGTCGTCAGGGCGGTGAAAAACTGTTTTTT
CDR3 protein: CASSLLRRQGGEKLFF

D gene: TRBD1
J gene: TRBJ2-2
V gene: TRBV9
clone size: .
CDR3 length: 17
CDR3 DNA: TGTGCCAGCAGCGTAGAGGCCAGGGGGTCTTACACCGGGGAGCTGTTTTTT
CDR3 protein: CASSVEARGSYTGELFF

D gene: TRBD1
J gene: TRBJ2-5
V gene: TRBV11-3
clone size: .
CDR3 length: 14
CDR3 DNA: TGTGCCAGCAGCCCTCACAGGGGATCGGAGACCCAGTACTTC
CDR3 protein: CASSPHRGSETQYF

D gene: TRBD2
J gene: TRBJ2-2
V gene: TRBV9
clone size: .
CDR3 length: 15
CDR3 DNA: TGTGCCAGCAGCGCAGGACTAGCGGGAGCCGGGGAGCTGTTTTTT
CDR3 protein: CASSAGLAGAGELFF

D gene: .
J gene: TRBJ2-5
V gene: TRBV11-2
clone size: .
CDR3 length: 16
CDR3 DNA: TGTGCCAGCAGCCCGATATCCGGAAACCACCGGGAGACCCAGTACTTC
CDR3 protein: CASSPISGNHRETQYF

D gene: .
J gene: TRBJ2-4
V gene: TRBV7-9
clone size: .
CDR3 length: 15
CDR3 DNA: TGTGCCAGCAGCTTAGCCAGCGGATACAAAAACATTCAGTACTTC
CDR3 protein: CASSLASGYKNIQYF

D gene: .
J gene: TRBJ2-7
V gene: TRBV4-2
clone size: .
CDR3 length: 12
CDR3 DNA: TGTGCCAGCAGCCAAGATAACTACGAGCAGTACTTC
CDR3 protein: CASSQDNYEQYF

D gene: TRBD1
J gene: TRBJ1-3
V gene: TRBV4-2
clone size: .
CDR3 length: 14
CDR3 DNA: TGTGCCAGCAGCCAAAACAGGGGGGGACACACCATATATTTT
CDR3 protein: CASSQNRGGHTIYF

D gene: TRBD1
J gene: TRBJ2-7
V gene: TRBV5-5
clone size: .
CDR3 length: 18
CDR3 DNA: TGTGCCAGCAGCCCCCTTCCGGGACAGGGCGACATCTTCTACGAGCAGTACTTC
CDR3 protein: CASSPLPGQGDIFYEQYF

D gene: .
J gene: TRBJ2-7
V gene: TRBV3-1/TRBV3-2
clone size: few
CDR3 length: 12
CDR3 DNA: TGTGCCAGCAGCCAAGTCGCCAGCGAGCAGTACTTC
CDR3 protein: CASSQVASEQYF

D gene: .
J gene: TRBJ1-1
V gene: TRBV19
clone size: .
CDR3 length: 13
CDR3 DNA: TGTGCCAGTAGCGGGGGGCGAGTCACTGAAGCTTTCTTT
CDR3 protein: CASSGGRVTEAFF

D gene: .
J gene: TRBJ1-1
V gene: TRBV30
clone size: once
CDR3 length: 13
CDR3 DNA: TGTGCCTGGAGTGTGTGGAGCAGCACTGAAGCTTTCTTT
CDR3 protein: CAWSVWSSTEAFF

D gene: TRBD1
J gene: TRBJ2-2
V gene: TRBV9
clone size: .
CDR3 length: 14
CDR3 DNA: TGTGCCAGCACCCGGGACAGGAACACCGGGGAGCTGTTTTTT
CDR3 protein: CASTRDRNTGELFF

D gene: TRBD1
J gene: TRBJ1-6
V gene: TRBV19
clone size: .
CDR3 length: 15
CDR3 DNA: TGTGCCAGTAGTATAGTCGACAGGGAGAATTCACCCCTCCACTTT
CDR3 protein: CASSIVDRENSPLHF

D gene: .
J gene: TRBJ1-3
V gene: TRBV19
clone size: once
CDR3 length: 15
CDR3 DNA: TGTGCCAGTAGTCTAACACAGCACTCTGGAAACACCATATATTTT
CDR3 protein: CASSLTQHSGNTIYF

D gene: .
J gene: TRBJ2-7
V gene: TRBV12-5
clone size: .
CDR3 length: 20
CDR3 DNA: TGTGCTAGTGGTTTGGCCCCCACTTACCCACCCGGGACGGCAGACTACGAGCAGTACTTC
CDR3 protein: CASGLAPTYPPGTADYEQYF

D gene: TRBD1
J gene: TRBJ1-6
V gene: TRBV19
clone size: .
CDR3 length: 14
CDR3 DNA: TGTGCCAGTGGGACAGGCGTTGGGAATTCACCCCTCCACTTT
CDR3 protein: CASGTGVGNSPLHF

D gene: TRBD2
J gene: TRBJ2-3
V gene: TRBV9
clone size: .
CDR3 length: 13
CDR3 DNA: TGTGCCAGCAGGCCTAGCGGCGCAGATACGCAGTATTTT
CDR3 protein: CASRPSGADTQYF

D gene: .
J gene: TRBJ1-3
V gene: TRBV5-6
clone size: .
CDR3 length: 15
CDR3 DNA: TGTGCCAGCAGCTTGGGGGGGAACTCTGGAAACACCATATATTTT
CDR3 protein: CASSLGGNSGNTIYF

D gene: TRBD2
J gene: TRBJ2-2
V gene: TRBV4-3
clone size: .
CDR3 length: 16
CDR3 DNA: TGCGCCAGCAGCCAAGGCCCCGGACTAGCTACCGGGGAGCTGTTTTTT
CDR3 protein: CASSQGPGLATGELFF

D gene: .
J gene: TRBJ2-7
V gene: TRBV14
clone size: .
CDR3 length: 12
CDR3 DNA: TGTGCCAGCAGCCAAGATGGGGGACGGCAGTACTTC
CDR3 protein: CASSQDGGRQYF

D gene: TRBD1
J gene: TRBJ1-1
V gene: TRBV2
clone size: few
CDR3 length: 14
CDR3 DNA: TGTGCCAGCAGTAACAGGGGGCTTGCTACTGAAGCTTTCTTT
CDR3 protein: CASSNRGLATEAFF

D gene: TRBD1
J gene: TRBJ1-1
V gene: TRBV7-2
clone size: .
CDR3 length: 14
CDR3 DNA: TGTGCCAGCAGCTATCCGGGACAGGGCATGTTTGCTTTCTTT
CDR3 protein: CASSYPGQGMFAFF

D gene: TRBD2
J gene: TRBJ2-2
V gene: TRBV29-1
clone size: .
CDR3 length: 16
CDR3 DNA: TGCAGCGTTAAACCGGGACTAGCGGGGGTAACCGGGGAGCTGTTTTTT
CDR3 protein: CSVKPGLAGVTGELFF

D gene: .
J gene: TRBJ2-2
V gene: TRBV9
clone size: .
CDR3 length: 17
CDR3 DNA: TGTGCCAGCAGCGACTCGGGGTATATAACGAACACCGGGGAGCTGTTTTTT
CDR3 protein: CASSDSGYITNTGELFF

D gene: .
J gene: TRBJ1-1
V gene: TRBV28
clone size: .
CDR3 length: 13
CDR3 DNA: TGTGCCAGCAGTTTGCGGGTCGACACTGAAGCTTTCTTT
CDR3 protein: CASSLRVDTEAFF

D gene: .
J gene: TRBJ2-1
V gene: TRBV6-4
clone size: .
CDR3 length: 13
CDR3 DNA: TGTGCCAGCAGTGTCAGGGAGATTGATGAGCAGTTCTTC
CDR3 protein: CASSVREIDEQFF

D gene: .
J gene: TRBJ1-3
V gene: TRBV7-8
clone size: .
CDR3 length: 16
CDR3 DNA: TGTGCCAGCAGCACCTCCAGGTACCTCTCTGGAAACACCATATATTTT
CDR3 protein: CASSTSRYLSGNTIYF

D gene: TRBD2
J gene: TRBJ2-1
V gene: TRBV3-1/TRBV3-2
clone size: .
CDR3 length: 18
CDR3 DNA: TGTGCCAGCAGCCAAGGGGAGCTAAGGACTAGCGGGGGACATGAGCAGTTCTTC
CDR3 protein: CASSQGELRTSGGHEQFF

D gene: TRBD1
J gene: TRBJ1-3
V gene: TRBV7-2
clone size: .
CDR3 length: 15
CDR3 DNA: TGTGCCAGCAGCTCCCGACAGGGCCCTGGAAACACCATATATTTT
CDR3 protein: CASSSRQGPGNTIYF

D gene: .
J gene: TRBJ1-1
V gene: TRBV19
clone size: .
CDR3 length: 17
CDR3 DNA: TGTGCCAGTAGTGCCCCGCCCGGGACACTAGGGGAGACTGAAGCTTTCTTT
CDR3 protein: CASSAPPGTLGETEAFF

D gene: .
J gene: TRBJ1-1
V gene: TRBV9
clone size: .
CDR3 length: 14
CDR3 DNA: TGTGCCAGCAGCGAGGGCGCAGGACGTGGTGAAGCTTTCTTT
CDR3 protein: CASSEGAGRGEAFF

D gene: .
J gene: TRBJ2-3
V gene: TRBV5-1
clone size: .
CDR3 length: 15
CDR3 DNA: TGCGCCAGCAGCTTGAGGGGGGCACGAGGTGATACGCAGTATTTT
CDR3 protein: CASSLRGARGDTQYF

D gene: .
J gene: TRBJ1-4
V gene: TRBV18
clone size: .
CDR3 length: 16
CDR3 DNA: TGTGCCAGCTCACCAAGGTCTCGGGGAGAGAATGAAAAACTGTTTTTT
CDR3 protein: CASSPRSRGENEKLFF

D gene: TRBD1
J gene: TRBJ2-7
V gene: TRBV6-2/TRBV6-3
clone size: .
CDR3 length: 15
CDR3 DNA: TGTGCCAGCAGTTACCCCGGACAGGGTACCTACGAGCAGTACTTC
CDR3 protein: CASSYPGQGTYEQYF

D gene: .
J gene: TRBJ1-4
V gene: TRBV28
clone size: .
CDR3 length: 11
CDR3 DNA: TGTGCCAGCAGTAAAGAGGGTTCGGTGTTTTTT
CDR3 protein: CASSKEGSVFF

D gene: TRBD1
J gene: TRBJ1-1
V gene: TRBV9
clone size: once
CDR3 length: 16
CDR3 DNA: TGTGCCAGCAGCGTAGTTTCAGGGGGCTCGGGGGCTGAAGCTTTCTTT
CDR3 protein: CASSVVSGGSGAEAFF

D gene: .
J gene: TRBJ1-3
V gene: TRBV12-3/TRBV12-4
clone size: once
CDR3 length: 13
CDR3 DNA: TGTGCCAGCAGTTTCAACCCCCGGAACACCATATATTTT
CDR3 protein: CASSFNPRNTIYF

D gene: TRBD1
J gene: TRBJ2-7
V gene: TRBV28
clone size: .
CDR3 length: 12
CDR3 DNA: TGTGCCAGCGGGACAGGGTTGGTCGAGCAGTACTTC
CDR3 protein: CASGTGLVEQYF

D gene: TRBD1
J gene: TRBJ1-2
V gene: TRBV2
clone size: .
CDR3 length: 16
CDR3 DNA: TGTGCCAGCAGTGCCCCGGGACAGGCACTACTTAATGGCTACACCTTC
CDR3 protein: CASSAPGQALLNGYTF

D gene: TRBD1
J gene: TRBJ2-5
V gene: TRBV4-2
clone size: once
CDR3 length: 15
CDR3 DNA: TGTGCCAGCAGCCACCCGACAGGGCGACAAGAGACCCAGTACTTC
CDR3 protein: CASSHPTGRQETQYF

D gene: .
J gene: TRBJ2-5
V gene: TRBV18
clone size: once
CDR3 length: 14
CDR3 DNA: TGTGCCAGCTCACCAGGCAGGGACCAAGAGACCCAGTACTTC
CDR3 protein: CASSPGRDQETQYF

D gene: .
J gene: TRBJ2-3
V gene: TRBV9
clone size: .
CDR3 length: 16
CDR3 DNA: TGTGCCAGCAGCCCTCCGGGTGCGGGCCTCACAGATACGCAGTATTTT
CDR3 protein: CASSPPGAGLTDTQYF